A selection of T cell receptor beta chains follows, all from one sample in a study of memory CD4+ T cells and cytomegalovirus serostatus. Some clones are missing from TCRdb's copy, which holds only in-frame ones; the method was immunoSEQ multiplex PCR. The profile shows about 57,000 clones, around 79% of them singletons. Sequencing input: memory CD4+ T cells from blood. The receptor set was obtained from an adult in good health and CMV-seronegative. The CDR3 runs from the conserved cysteine through the conserved F or W. A D gene is named only where the DNA matches it firmly. Clone size is given for some rows only: seen once, a few or many times, or a class if the clone is expanded.

j_call d_call clone_size v_call cdr3_nt cdr3_aa
TRBJ1-2 - - TRBV9 TGTGCCAGCAGCGTAGGACCCCTCGACCACTATGGCTACACCTTC CASSVGPLDHYGYTF
TRBJ2-1 TRBD2 once TRBV15 TGTGCCACCAGCCGAGAAGCGGGAGGGCCAGTTGAGCAGTTCTTC CATSREAGGPVEQFF
TRBJ1-1 - - TRBV21-1 TGTGCCAGCAGCAAAGAGGGAGCCACTGAAGCTTTCTTT CASSKEGATEAFF
TRBJ1-1 - once TRBV9 TGTGCCAGCAGCCCCTCCCTCCTGGACACTGAAGCTTTCTTT CASSPSLLDTEAFF
TRBJ2-3 - - TRBV27 TGTGCCAGCGGGCTGGGGATTAGGGCAGATACGCAGTATTTT CASGLGIRADTQYF
TRBJ2-1 - - TRBV4-1 TGCGCCAGCAGCCAAGACGCTACTTTGGTCTTC CASSQDATLVF
TRBJ2-1 - - TRBV28 TGTGCCAGCAGGACTCCCAGGGGCTACAATGAGCAGTTCTTC CASRTPRGYNEQFF
TRBJ1-2 TRBD1 - TRBV19 TGTGCCAGTACCCCGACCGGGACAGATTATGGCTACACCTTC CASTPTGTDYGYTF
TRBJ2-3 - - TRBV9 TGTGCCAGCAGCGGACCCCCCCCGGGGGATACGCAGTATTTT CASSGPPPGDTQYF
TRBJ1-1 - - TRBV29-1 TGCAGCGCCGAAGGACAGACTGCGAACACTGAAGCTTTCTTT CSAEGQTANTEAFF
TRBJ2-7 - - TRBV6-1 TGTGCCAGCACCTCACAGGGTTTAGGCTACGAGCAGTACTTC CASTSQGLGYEQYF
TRBJ1-1 - - TRBV6-5 TGTGCCAGCAGGGACAGCCAAGGGGGCACTGAAGCTTTCTTT CASRDSQGGTEAFF
TRBJ2-3 TRBD2 few TRBV7-2 TGTGCCAGCAGCTTAAATAGCGGGGGGCAAGAGTATTTT CASSLNSGGQEYF
TRBJ1-1 - - TRBV2 TGTGCCAGCAGTGAATGGATCACTGAAGCTTTCTTT CASSEWITEAFF
TRBJ2-5 - - TRBV28 TGTGCCAGCAGTTTAATGACAGGCCAAGAGACCCAGTACTTC CASSLMTGQETQYF
TRBJ1-4 TRBD1 - TRBV28 TGTGCCAGCAGGCCCCAGGGGGGGGTGACTAATGAAAAACTGTTTTTT CASRPQGGVTNEKLFF
TRBJ2-1 TRBD1 - TRBV5-5 TGTGCCAGCAGCTTGTCGACAGGGAAAGGCAATGAGCAGTTCTTC CASSLSTGKGNEQFF
TRBJ1-5 - - TRBV6-1 TGTGCCAGCAGTGAATCGGGCCGATATCAGCCCCAGCATTTT CASSESGRYQPQHF
TRBJ2-7 TRBD1 - TRBV6-5 TGTGCCAGCAGGGAACAGGGGGCCACCTACGAGCAGTACTTC CASREQGATYEQYF
TRBJ2-7 - - TRBV5-6 TGTGCCAGCAGCGAGCAGTACTTC CASSEQYF
TRBJ2-2 TRBD2 - TRBV7-9 TGTGCCAGCAGCTTAGGGGAGGGATACACCGGGGAGCTGTTTTTT CASSLGEGYTGELFF
TRBJ2-5 - - TRBV11-2 TGTGCCAGCAGCTGGACAGAAGGGCAAGAGACCCAGTACTTC CASSWTEGQETQYF
TRBJ2-7 TRBD2 - TRBV5-1 TGCGCCAGCAGCGCGGGGGGCGAACGCTACGAGCAGTACTTC CASSAGGERYEQYF
TRBJ2-6 - once TRBV27 TGTGCCAGCCAATTACAGGGACAAAGCTCTGGGGCCAACGTCCTGACTTTC CASQLQGQSSGANVLTF
TRBJ1-2 TRBD1 - TRBV5-5 TGTGCCAGCAGTTCGGACAGGACCTATGGCTACACCTTC CASSSDRTYGYTF
TRBJ2-2 - - TRBV19 TGTGCCAGCGCTCGGGGTAGGGACACCGGGGAGCTGTTTTTT CASARGRDTGELFF
TRBJ2-7 TRBD2 - TRBV7-9 TGTGCCAGCAGCTTAGTCGGGACTAGCGGCTACGAGCAGTACTTC CASSLVGTSGYEQYF
TRBJ2-7 TRBD1 - TRBV5-5 TGTGCCAGCAGCTTGGCCGGGACAGGGTCCTACGAGCAGTACTTC CASSLAGTGSYEQYF
TRBJ2-5 TRBD1 - TRBV5-1 TGCGCCAGCAGCCAGGGGGTTTTAGTGGGGCCAGAGACCCAGTACTTC CASSQGVLVGPETQYF
TRBJ2-1 TRBD2 - TRBV19 TGTGCCAGTAGTCCACTAGCGGGATTGGGCAATGAGCAGTTCTTC CASSPLAGLGNEQFF
TRBJ1-5 - - TRBV7-8 TGTGCCAGCAGCTTAAGGCAGGGAGTAATCAATCAGCCCCAGCATTTT CASSLRQGVINQPQHF
TRBJ2-2 - - TRBV7-8 TGTGCCAGCAGCCGCAGACCTTCCGGGGAGCTGTTTTTT CASSRRPSGELFF
TRBJ2-7 - - TRBV9 TGTGCCAGCAGCGTCCAACCCGGGATGGGGTACGAGCAGTACTTC CASSVQPGMGYEQYF
TRBJ2-3 TRBD1 - TRBV7-6 TGTGCCAGCAGCTTTGGAACAGGGGGTACCACAGATACGCAGTATTTT CASSFGTGGTTDTQYF
TRBJ2-2 TRBD1 - TRBV5-6 TGTGCCAGCAGCTTGTCCTTATCCGGGACAGCTACCGGGGAGCTGTTTTTT CASSLSLSGTATGELFF
TRBJ1-5 TRBD1 - TRBV28 TGTGCCAGCAGTTTTGGGACAGGGAGCAATCAGCCCCAGCATTTT CASSFGTGSNQPQHF
TRBJ2-7 TRBD2 - TRBV4-1 TGCGCCAGCAGCCCGACTAGCGGGGCATCGTACGAGCAGTACTTC CASSPTSGASYEQYF
TRBJ2-5 - once TRBV2 TGTGCCAGCAGTGAAGGGCCTGAGACCCAGTACTTC CASSEGPETQYF
TRBJ1-1 TRBD1 - TRBV5-5 TGTGCCAGCAGCTCTCTAGGGGGCGCCGCTGAAGCTTTCTTT CASSSLGGAAEAFF
TRBJ1-2 - few TRBV2 TGTGCCAGCAGCCAGCAGTCTAACTATGGCTACACCTTC CASSQQSNYGYTF
TRBJ1-1 - - TRBV7-2 TGTGCCAGCAGTATCTTTGGGGGAAAGGCTGAAGCTTTCTTT CASSIFGGKAEAFF
TRBJ1-6 - - TRBV9 TGTGCCAGCAGCGCGGAACAAAATTCACCCCTCCACTTT CASSAEQNSPLHF
TRBJ1-2 - - TRBV7-9 TGTGCCAGCAGCTTAACTAGTACCAGGTGGAATGGCTACACCTTC CASSLTSTRWNGYTF
TRBJ2-5 - - TRBV2 TGTGCCAGCAGGCTACTTGGACTCGTTCAAGAGACCCAGTACTTC CASRLLGLVQETQYF
TRBJ2-5 - - TRBV5-1 TGCGCCAGCGGAAAAGGAGGGGAGACCCAGTACTTC CASGKGGETQYF
TRBJ2-1 TRBD2 - TRBV11-2 TGTGCCAGCAGCTCCCTAGCGGGAGGAATCAATGAGCAGTTCTTC CASSSLAGGINEQFF
TRBJ1-2 - - TRBV6-1 TGTGCCAGCAGTACGAGGGACTATGGCTACACCTTC CASSTRDYGYTF
TRBJ2-1 - - TRBV10-3 TGTGCCATCAGTGAAGGGGTCAATGAGCAGTTCTTC CAISEGVNEQFF
TRBJ2-7 TRBD2 - TRBV18 TGTGCCAGCTCACCGGGAGGACTAGGGGAGCAGTACTTC CASSPGGLGEQYF
TRBJ2-7 - - TRBV7-9 TGTGCCAGCAGCTTAGGTCAGCCAGGGGAGAACGAGCAGTACTTC CASSLGQPGENEQYF
TRBJ2-7 - - TRBV19 TGTGCCAGTAGTAGGGACGGCTACGAGCAGTACTTC CASSRDGYEQYF
TRBJ1-1 - - TRBV5-4 TGTGCCAGCAGGCCCAGACAGGACCCAAACACTGAAGCTTTCTTT CASRPRQDPNTEAFF
TRBJ2-3 - - TRBV5-8 TGTGCCAGCAAATACATGGGGACAGATACGCAGTATTTT CASKYMGTDTQYF
TRBJ1-5 - - TRBV6-1 TGTGCCAGCAGTGAAGGGGGAGGGAATCAGCCCCAGCATTTT CASSEGGGNQPQHF
TRBJ1-6 - - TRBV10-2 TGCGCCAGCAGTGAGGAGGAGGGTGTATCACCCCTCCACTTT CASSEEEGVSPLHF